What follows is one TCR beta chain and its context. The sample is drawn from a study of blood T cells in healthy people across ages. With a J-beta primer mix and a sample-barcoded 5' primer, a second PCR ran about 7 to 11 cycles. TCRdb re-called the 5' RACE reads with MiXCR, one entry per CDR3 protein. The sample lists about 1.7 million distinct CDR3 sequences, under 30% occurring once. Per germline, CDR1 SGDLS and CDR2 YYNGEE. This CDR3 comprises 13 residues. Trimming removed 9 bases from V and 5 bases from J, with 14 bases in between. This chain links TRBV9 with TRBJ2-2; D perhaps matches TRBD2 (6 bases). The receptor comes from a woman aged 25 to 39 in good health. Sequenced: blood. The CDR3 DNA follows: TGTGCCACCAGAACGGAGGGAACCGGGGAGCTGTTTTTT. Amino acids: CATRTEGTGELFF.